This TCR beta chain is from a study of shared T cell receptors in the human thymus. Assay used: immunoSEQ multiplex PCR; TCRdb lists only in-frame clones, some missing. The sample shows hundreds of thousands of clones, 80% to 90% of them seen only once. Germline CDR1 is LNHDA and CDR2 is SQIVND (reference sequence). The trim removed 5 bases at V and 4 bases at J, leaving 13 bases unmatched. CDR3 size: 17 residues. The same sample was also studied in work on human thymus T cells. That report notes: Resections removed during corrective heart surgery provided the thymus tissue used. Thymic and blood repertoires seemed to show skewed V and J gene use.

This sequence originates from a boy less than two years old with a congenital heart defect. The sequencing sample was made of thymocytes. The chain joins TRBV19 to TRBJ1-2, with 10 bases lining up with TRBD1. The CDR3 region is CASSSGLTGGARYGYTF. CDR3 bases: TGTGCCAGTAGTTCGGGATTGACAGGGGGCGCGCGCTATGGCTACACCTTC.